This is a list of T cell receptor beta chains from one sample in a study of cytomegalovirus exposure and HLA in healthy donors. The table came from immunoSEQ multiplex PCR; TCRdb's copy has only in-frame clones and leaves some out. Of some 120,000 clones in the sample, roughly 77% were seen once. The sequenced sample was PBMCs. All receptors come from a woman aged 25 to 39 in good health and CMV-seronegative. Both conserved end residues are part of each CDR3. The D gene is left open where the match is weak. Not every row has a clone size; where given, it reads once, few, many or a size class.

clone_size	cdr3_length	d_call	v_call	j_call	cdr3_aa	cdr3_nt
-	15	-	TRBV30	TRBJ2-6	CAWRRLSSGANVLTF	TGTGCCTGGAGGAGACTGAGCTCTGGGGCCAACGTCCTGACTTTC
-	15	-	TRBV5-1	TRBJ2-2	CASSLGSGNTGELFF	TGCGCCAGCAGCTTGGGTTCGGGAAACACCGGGGAGCTGTTTTTT
-	14	TRBD1	TRBV5-6	TRBJ1-1	CASSFGTGAAEAFF	TGTGCCAGCAGCTTCGGGACAGGGGCGGCTGAAGCTTTCTTT
-	14	-	TRBV10-1	TRBJ2-7	CAAGPGGTAGEQYF	TGCGCCGCAGGTCCAGGGGGGACCGCCGGCGAGCAGTACTTC
-	15	TRBD1	TRBV5-6	TRBJ2-2	CASSFGTGATGELFF	TGTGCCAGCAGCTTTGGGACAGGGGCCACCGGGGAGCTGTTTTTT
-	16	-	TRBV19	TRBJ1-1	CASSISGSAAKIEAFF	TGTGCCAGTAGTATTAGTGGGTCTGCGGCTAAAATCGAAGCTTTCTTT
once	15	TRBD1	TRBV19	TRBJ1-2	CASSIGTGGLYGYTF	TGTGCCAGTAGTATCGGGACAGGGGGCCTCTATGGCTACACCTTC
-	15	-	TRBV7-2	TRBJ2-1	CASSFTGSSYNEQFF	TGTGCCAGCAGCTTTACGGGGAGCTCCTACAATGAGCAGTTCTTC
-	15	TRBD1	TRBV7-2	TRBJ2-1	CASSPGQGVYNEQFF	TGTGCCAGCAGCCCGGGACAGGGAGTATACAATGAGCAGTTCTTC
-	17	-	TRBV10-3	TRBJ2-3	CAISERGQRSSTDTQYF	TGTGCCATCAGTGAACGAGGACAGAGATCTAGCACAGATACGCAGTATTTT
-	15	-	TRBV6-1	TRBJ2-1	CASSEDAWRGNEQFF	TGTGCCAGCAGTGAGGACGCCTGGAGGGGAAATGAGCAGTTCTTC
-	12	-	TRBV11-2	TRBJ1-1	CASSLGQREAFF	TGTGCCAGCAGCTTGGGGCAGCGCGAAGCTTTCTTT
-	14	TRBD2	TRBV6-5	TRBJ2-7	CASKVGRSSYEQYF	TGTGCCAGCAAGGTCGGGAGGAGCTCCTACGAGCAGTACTTC
-	14	TRBD1	TRBV2	TRBJ1-1	CASSKQGVGTEAFF	TGTGCCAGCAGTAAACAGGGGGTCGGCACTGAAGCTTTCTTT
-	17	TRBD2	TRBV6-1	TRBJ2-7	CASSALQLAGVPYEQYF	TGTGCCAGCAGTGCTCTTCAACTAGCGGGAGTGCCCTACGAGCAGTACTTC
-	16	-	TRBV5-8	TRBJ2-4	CASSLWGREDKNIQYF	TGTGCCAGCAGCTTATGGGGAAGGGAGGACAAAAACATTCAGTACTTC
once	17	TRBD2	TRBV5-6	TRBJ2-3	CASSLRTSSTYTDTQYF	TGTGCCAGCAGCCTCCGGACTAGTAGCACCTACACAGATACGCAGTATTTT
-	14	-	TRBV21-1	TRBJ1-1	CASSRSTSNTEAFF	TGTGCCAGCAGCAGATCGACATCGAACACTGAAGCTTTCTTT
-	15	-	TRBV15	TRBJ1-5	CATSSSQAGSQPQHF	TGTGCCACCAGCAGTTCACAGGCGGGGAGTCAGCCCCAGCATTTT
few	20	TRBD2	TRBV12-5	TRBJ2-5	CASGLVLHQASGIGQETQYF	TGTGCTAGTGGTTTGGTACTCCACCAGGCCAGCGGGATTGGCCAAGAGACCCAGTACTTC
-	14	TRBD1	TRBV5-4	TRBJ1-2	CASSPRQGSYGYTF	TGTGCCAGTTCCCCCCGACAGGGATCCTATGGCTACACCTTC
-	16	-	TRBV7-9	TRBJ2-7	CASSGVSGQRNYEQYF	TGTGCCAGCAGCGGCGTCTCCGGACAGAGGAACTACGAGCAGTACTTC
-	16	-	TRBV7-3	TRBJ1-4	CASSPDLGRADEKLFF	TGTGCCAGCAGCCCCGATTTAGGGAGGGCGGATGAAAAACTGTTTTTT
-	17	-	TRBV5-4	TRBJ2-1	CASSSLGSGGLYNEQFF	TGTGCCAGCAGCTCTTTGGGGTCGGGCGGACTTTACAATGAGCAGTTCTTC
-	15	-	TRBV5-5	TRBJ2-7	CASSLSLGGSYEQYF	TGTGCCAGCAGCTTGAGTTTGGGGGGATCCTACGAGCAGTACTTC
few	16	TRBD2	TRBV28	TRBJ2-7	CASSSLAGEYPMEQYF	TGTGCCAGCAGTTCGTTAGCGGGGGAGTACCCAATGGAGCAGTACTTC
few	17	TRBD1	TRBV7-2	TRBJ1-1	CASSGYRGRPVNTEAFF	TGTGCCAGCAGCGGCTACAGGGGGCGGCCTGTGAACACTGAAGCTTTCTTT
-	16	TRBD1	TRBV30	TRBJ1-6	CAWKLDLRDREKEVHF	TGTGCCTGGAAGTTGGATCTCCGGGACAGGGAAAAGGAAGTCCACTTT
few	14	-	TRBV18	TRBJ1-4	CASSPRRSNEKLFF	TGTGCCAGCTCACCCAGGCGCTCTAATGAAAAACTGTTTTTT
-	14	-	TRBV25-1	TRBJ2-1	CASSERSEYNEQFF	TGTGCCAGCAGTGAAAGGTCGGAGTACAATGAGCAGTTCTTC
-	13	-	TRBV4-3	TRBJ1-1	CASASRGNTEAFF	TGCGCCAGTGCGTCCAGGGGGAACACTGAAGCTTTCTTT
-	13	-	TRBV30	TRBJ2-4	CAWIEIAKNIQYF	TGTGCCTGGATAGAGATAGCCAAAAACATTCAGTACTTC
-	15	-	TRBV25-1	TRBJ2-7	CASSEFVGSAYEQYF	TGTGCCAGCAGTGAATTCGTGGGTAGCGCCTACGAGCAGTACTTC
-	15	TRBD2	TRBV5-1	TRBJ2-2	CASSLNGGAAGELFF	TGCGCCAGCAGCTTGAACGGGGGGGCCGCCGGGGAGCTGTTTTTT
-	13	-	TRBV5-6	TRBJ1-1	CASSLGLQGSAFF	TGTGCCAGCAGCTTGGGTTTACAGGGTAGCGCTTTCTTT
-	14	TRBD1	TRBV10-1	TRBJ1-4	CASSPDRVGEKLFF	TGCGCCAGCAGTCCGGACAGGGTCGGTGAAAAACTGTTTTTT
-	17	-	TRBV10-2	TRBJ1-6	CASSDVLGGGFNSPLHF	TGCGCCAGCAGTGATGTCCTCGGGGGAGGGTTTAATTCACCCCTCCACTTT
-	12	-	TRBV5-4	TRBJ2-1	CASSLASNEQFF	TGTGCCAGCAGCTTGGCCTCTAATGAGCAGTTCTTC
-	16	-	TRBV5-1	TRBJ2-3	CASSPTGTPNLDTQYF	TGCGCCAGCAGTCCTACCGGGACTCCTAACCTAGATACGCAGTATTTT
-	15	-	TRBV15	TRBJ1-5	CATSKRGLSNQPQHF	TGTGCCACCAGCAAGCGAGGGTTGAGCAATCAGCCCCAGCATTTT
-	14	TRBD1	TRBV30	TRBJ1-5	CAWSLQGGNQPQHF	TGTGCCTGGAGTTTACAGGGGGGAAATCAGCCCCAGCATTTT
-	15	TRBD1	TRBV19	TRBJ2-7	CASSAPGQGIYEQYF	TGTGCCAGTAGTGCCCCGGGACAGGGTATCTACGAGCAGTACTTC
-	14	TRBD2	TRBV18	TRBJ2-5	CASSPLAGGETQYF	TGTGCCAGCTCCCCACTAGCGGGAGGAGAGACCCAGTACTTC
-	14	-	TRBV6-5	TRBJ2-1	CASSYDSSYNEQFF	TGTGCCAGCAGTTACGACTCCTCCTACAATGAGCAGTTCTTC
once	16	TRBD1	TRBV14	TRBJ2-7	CASSPYRGLSSYEQYF	TGTGCCAGCAGCCCCTACAGGGGTCTAAGCTCCTACGAGCAGTACTTC
-	14	TRBD1	TRBV18	TRBJ2-1	CASSRDRGLDEQFF	TGTGCCAGCTCAAGGGACAGGGGGTTGGATGAGCAGTTCTTC
-	13	TRBD1	TRBV29-1	TRBJ1-2	CSVERQGAGGYTF	TGCAGCGTTGAGAGGCAGGGGGCGGGAGGCTACACCTTC
-	11	-	TRBV29-1	TRBJ1-2	CSVVAGEGYTF	TGCAGCGTTGTGGCGGGGGAGGGCTACACCTTC
once	17	TRBD2	TRBV4-2	TRBJ2-1	CASSQPIRVSGRNEQFF	TGTGCCAGCAGCCAACCCATTCGAGTTAGCGGGAGGAATGAGCAGTTCTTC
-	14	-	TRBV13	TRBJ2-2	CASRDWSEAGELFF	TGTGCCAGCAGGGACTGGTCCGAGGCCGGGGAGCTGTTTTTT
-	14	TRBD1	TRBV7-9	TRBJ2-7	CASSEGQGSYEQYF	TGTGCCAGCAGTGAGGGACAGGGCTCCTACGAGCAGTACTTC
-	14	-	TRBV18	TRBJ2-2	CASSRDYNTGELFF	TGTGCCAGCTCACGTGACTACAACACCGGGGAGCTGTTTTTT
-	16	TRBD1	TRBV5-1	TRBJ1-4	CASSPGTGDVEEKLFF	TGCGCCAGCAGCCCAGGGACAGGGGATGTGGAGGAAAAACTGTTTTTT
-	12	-	TRBV30	TRBJ1-2	CAWSLGVNGYTF	TGTGCCTGGAGTCTCGGGGTAAACGGCTACACCTTC
-	15	TRBD2	TRBV6-1	TRBJ2-1	CASMAGGSPYNEQFF	TGTGCCAGCATGGCGGGGGGGAGTCCCTACAATGAGCAGTTCTTC
-	14	-	TRBV30	TRBJ2-3	CAWSVLGPTDTQYF	TGTGCCTGGAGTGTATTGGGGCCCACAGATACGCAGTATTTT
once	15	TRBD1	TRBV5-4	TRBJ2-7	CASSLGGTGGYEQYF	TGTGCCAGCAGCTTGGGAGGGACAGGGGGCTACGAGCAGTACTTC
-	11	-	TRBV20-1	TRBJ1-1	CSARAVTEAFF	TGCAGTGCTAGGGCCGTAACTGAAGCTTTCTTT
once	15	-	TRBV5-8	TRBJ2-1	CASSLGGTADNEQFF	TGTGCCAGCAGCTTGGGCGGGACAGCTGACAATGAGCAGTTCTTC